This is a list of T cell receptor beta chains from one sample in a study of regulatory T cells in long-lasting Graves disease. TCRdb reanalysed the multiplex PCR reads using MiXCR and keeps one entry per CDR3 protein. The sample holds 400,000 to 500,000 distinct CDR3 sequences, about 17% seen once. Separately, the same data were catalogued under a study of T cells in Graves' hyperthyroidism and ophthalmopathy.

The sample here was peripheral blood mononuclear cells (PBMCs), taken at new diagnosis, from a patient treated with antithyroid drugs. The receptors shown here come from a woman aged 18-35 years with Graves disease. The CDR3 runs from the conserved cysteine through the conserved F or W. Each record gives: J gene, clone size, D gene, V gene, CDR3 protein, CDR3 DNA. A D gene is named only where the DNA matches it firmly. Rows give clone size only sometimes, using once, few, many, or a class for an expanded clone.

>TRBJ2-2|.|TRBD1|TRBV6-1
CASRAQGVGELFF
TGTGCCAGCAGAGCTCAGGGGGTCGGGGAGCTGTTTTTT
>TRBJ2-1|many|.|TRBV28
CASSLLVSNEQFF
TGTGCCAGCAGTTTATTAGTAAGCAATGAGCAGTTCTTC
>TRBJ1-1|many|.|TRBV3-1
CASSQSNTEAFF
TGTGCCAGCAGCCAGTCTAACACTGAAGCTTTCTTT
>TRBJ2-5|.|TRBD2|TRBV10-3
CAISESPGRARGETQYF
TGTGCCATCAGTGAGTCCCCCGGGAGGGCCCGGGGAGAGACCCAGTACTTC
>TRBJ1-5|many|.|TRBV28
CASSLSGGYQPQHF
TGTGCCAGCAGTTTATCCGGAGGGTATCAGCCCCAGCATTTT
>TRBJ2-7|many|.|TRBV28
CASRLGVTYEQYF
TGTGCCAGCAGACTCGGGGTTACCTACGAGCAGTACTTC
>TRBJ1-1|few|TRBD1|TRBV29-1
CSVGQGARLRVNTEAFF
TGCAGCGTCGGACAGGGGGCTAGGCTTAGGGTGAACACTGAAGCTTTCTTT
>TRBJ2-3|few|.|TRBV27
CASSLLVLGRADTQYF
TGTGCCAGCAGTTTACTCGTCCTGGGGCGCGCAGATACGCAGTATTTT
>TRBJ1-5|.|.|TRBV10-1
CASRGLMEGPQHF
TGCGCCAGCAGGGGACTGATGGAAGGGCCCCAGCATTTT
>TRBJ1-2|.|TRBD1|TRBV6-1
CASSEVPGQGLFYGYTF
TGTGCCAGCAGTGAAGTGCCGGGACAGGGCTTGTTCTATGGCTACACCTTC
>TRBJ2-7|.|.|TRBV11-2
CASSSTQTYEQYF
TGTGCCAGCAGCTCAACTCAAACCTACGAGCAGTACTTC
>TRBJ1-3|few|.|TRBV24-1
CATSDPPSGNTIYF
TGTGCCACCAGTGACCCCCCCTCTGGAAACACCATATATTTT
>TRBJ1-6|.|.|TRBV27
CASSFGGNSPLHF
TGTGCCAGCAGTTTCGGGGGAAATTCACCCCTCCACTTT
>TRBJ2-5|.|TRBD1|TRBV27
CASSTDREDETQYF
TGTGCCAGCAGTACGGACAGGGAGGACGAGACCCAGTACTTC
>TRBJ2-1|many|TRBD2|TRBV6-2/TRBV6-3
CASSEGGGANEQFF
TGTGCCAGCAGTGAAGGCGGGGGGGCCAATGAGCAGTTCTTC
>TRBJ1-2|.|.|TRBV11-2
CASSLTGGLGGYTF
TGTGCCAGCAGCTTAACCGGGGGACTAGGGGGCTACACCTTC
>TRBJ2-7|many|TRBD2|TRBV20-1
CSARVSGRSSYEQYF
TGCAGTGCTAGAGTTAGCGGGAGGTCTTCCTACGAGCAGTACTTC
>TRBJ2-7|.|TRBD1|TRBV18
CASSPTAGTGGYEQYF
TGTGCCAGCTCACCTACAGCCGGGACAGGGGGCTACGAGCAGTACTTC